This is a list of T cell receptor beta chains from one sample in a study of regulatory T cells in long-lasting Graves disease. TCRdb called the multiplex PCR reads again in MiXCR, with one record for every CDR3 protein. Of roughly 510,000 distinct CDR3 sequences detected, more than 15% appear once; the ten largest clones hold 9.5% to 15%. These records were also assigned to another study, of T cells in Graves' hyperthyroidism and ophthalmopathy.

The sequences come from peripheral blood mononuclear cells (PBMCs), collected at new diagnosis, from a patient treated with antithyroid drugs. The origin of the receptors is a man younger than 35 with Graves disease. The CDR3 runs from the conserved cysteine through the conserved F or W. The D gene is left open where the match is weak. Expanded clones get a size class; other rows say once, few or many, or leave the size out.

TRBJ2-1	TRBV20-1	TRBD2	many	CSAIGSGPYNEQFF	TGCAGTGCTATTGGTAGCGGGCCCTACAATGAGCAGTTCTTC
TRBJ2-7	TRBV20-1	TRBD1	NA	CSAKGDRDYEQYF	TGCAGTGCCAAGGGGGACAGGGATTACGAGCAGTACTTC
TRBJ2-1	TRBV19	TRBD2	few	CASSPSGRTYNEQFF	TGTGCCAGTAGTCCTAGCGGGAGGACCTACAATGAGCAGTTCTTC
TRBJ1-5	TRBV7-3	NA	many	CASSEAGGGSPQHF	TGTGCCAGCAGCGAAGCCGGGGGGGGATCGCCCCAGCATTTT
TRBJ2-2	TRBV7-3	NA	NA	CASSLNLVGELFF	TGTGCCAGCAGCTTAAATTTAGTCGGGGAGCTGTTTTTT
TRBJ2-1	TRBV5-1	NA	many	CASSLAWRPSSYNEQFF	TGCGCCAGCAGCTTGGCCTGGCGTCCCTCCTCCTACAATGAGCAGTTCTTC
TRBJ2-1	TRBV5-1	NA	many	CASSRVGADNNEQFF	TGCGCCAGCAGCCGAGTCGGAGCGGACAACAATGAGCAGTTCTTC
TRBJ2-2	TRBV6-1	TRBD1	many	CASRTGQGNTGELFF	TGTGCCAGCAGAACCGGACAGGGGAACACCGGGGAGCTGTTTTTT
TRBJ2-1	TRBV28	TRBD1	many	CASSFPGQGSFFNEQFF	TGTGCCAGCAGTTTCCCCGGACAGGGGAGTTTTTTCAATGAGCAGTTCTTC
TRBJ2-6	TRBV30	TRBD1	NA	CAWRPWTGADVLTF	TGTGCCTGGAGACCCTGGACAGGGGCGGACGTCCTGACTTTC
TRBJ1-4	TRBV5-1	TRBD1	NA	CASSFSQGGNEKLFF	TGCGCCAGCAGCTTCAGTCAGGGGGGGAATGAAAAACTGTTTTTT
TRBJ2-1	TRBV29-1	TRBD1	many	CSVEPGPGRGLNFSYNEQFF	TGCAGCGTTGAACCGGGTCCGGGCAGGGGGCTTAATTTTTCGTACAATGAGCAGTTCTTC
TRBJ2-2	TRBV27	NA	NA	CASSLLIGLAFSGELFF	TGTGCCAGCAGTTTATTGATAGGCCTAGCGTTCAGCGGGGAGCTGTTTTTT
TRBJ1-1	TRBV19	TRBD1	NA	CASITQGAEAFF	TGTGCCAGTATCACTCAGGGGGCTGAAGCTTTCTTT
TRBJ1-1	TRBV3-1	NA	many	CASSRTPGAQNTEAFF	TGTGCCAGCAGCCGTACCCCAGGGGCGCAGAACACTGAAGCTTTCTTT
TRBJ1-2	TRBV2	NA	many	CASSGDRSNYGYTF	TGTGCCAGCAGTGGGGACCGGAGTAACTATGGCTACACCTTC
TRBJ1-1	TRBV6-1	TRBD1	many	CAEGTARGTEAFF	TGTGCCGAGGGGACAGCGAGGGGGACTGAAGCTTTCTTT
TRBJ1-5	TRBV4-3	NA	NA	CASSHGRQPQHF	TGCGCCAGCAGCCATGGGAGGCAGCCCCAGCATTTT
TRBJ2-6	TRBV7-3	TRBD2	few	CASSATSGLYSGANVLTF	TGTGCCAGCAGCGCCACTAGCGGACTCTACTCTGGGGCCAACGTCCTGACTTTC
TRBJ2-5	TRBV20-1	NA	many	CSARDRGVQETQYF	TGCAGTGCTAGAGATCGGGGTGTTCAAGAGACCCAGTACTTC
TRBJ2-6	TRBV4-2	NA	NA	CASSQGRGSGANVLTF	TGTGCCAGCAGCCAAGGTCGGGGATCTGGGGCCAACGTCCTGACTTTC
TRBJ2-5	TRBV15	TRBD1	few	CATSPDRGRAETQYF	TGTGCCACCAGCCCTGACAGGGGGCGCGCAGAGACCCAGTACTTC
TRBJ2-7	TRBV12-3/TRBV12-4	NA	many	CASSPLLYSYEQYF	TGTGCCAGCAGCCCCCTACTATACTCCTACGAGCAGTACTTC
TRBJ2-3	TRBV24-1	TRBD2	few	CATSDSSGRSADTQYF	TGTGCCACCAGTGATTCAAGCGGGAGGTCGGCAGATACGCAGTATTTT
TRBJ2-2	TRBV30	NA	many	CAWSVRNRGNTGELFF	TGTGCCTGGAGTGTACGGAATAGGGGGAACACCGGGGAGCTGTTTTTT
TRBJ1-4	TRBV15	TRBD1	few	CATSRQKPGQGLGKRNEKLFF	TGTGCCACCAGCAGACAAAAACCGGGACAGGGTTTGGGGAAACGTAATGAAAAACTGTTTTTT
TRBJ2-7	TRBV4-1	NA	few	CASSQEPMALTIAAYEQYF	TGCGCCAGCAGCCAAGAGCCAATGGCCCTTACTATCGCCGCCTACGAGCAGTACTTC
TRBJ2-2	TRBV12-3/TRBV12-4	TRBD1	many	CASSFPDREITGELFF	TGTGCCAGCAGTTTCCCGGACAGGGAAATCACCGGGGAGCTGTTTTTT
TRBJ2-7	TRBV15	TRBD2	NA	CATSRDSLAGVEQYF	TGTGCCACCAGCAGAGATTCCCTAGCGGGAGTAGAGCAGTACTTC
TRBJ2-1	TRBV20-1	NA	many	CSAGQWPGVSNEQFF	TGCAGTGCTGGACAATGGCCGGGAGTGAGCAATGAGCAGTTCTTC
TRBJ2-7	TRBV20-1	TRBD1	many	CSVRQGTTEQYF	TGCAGTGTGCGACAGGGCACTACCGAGCAGTACTTC
TRBJ2-7	TRBV6-1	TRBD2	few	CASIFAGGNEQYF	TGTGCCAGCATTTTCGCGGGGGGAAACGAGCAGTACTTC
TRBJ2-3	TRBV25-1	NA	NA	CASSEYSHSSTDTQYF	TGTGCCAGCAGTGAATATTCACACTCCAGCACAGATACGCAGTATTTT
TRBJ1-4	TRBV18	TRBD1	NA	CASSYGTGPEKLFF	TGTGCCAGCTCATACGGGACAGGGCCTGAAAAACTGTTTTTT
TRBJ2-7	TRBV13	NA	few	CASSFTPHEQYF	TGTGCCAGCAGCTTTACTCCACACGAGCAGTACTTC
TRBJ1-2	TRBV5-8	NA	NA	CASSLGYSGRFTF	TGTGCCAGCAGCTTGGGATATTCGGGTCGTTTTACCTTC
TRBJ2-1	TRBV13	NA	few	CASSSQGGGSDEQFF	TGTGCCAGCAGCTCTCAGGGGGGGGGTTCCGATGAGCAGTTCTTC
TRBJ2-2	TRBV18	TRBD2	few	CASSHPSGNTGELFF	TGTGCCAGCTCACACCCTAGCGGCAACACCGGGGAGCTGTTTTTT
TRBJ2-1	TRBV7-3	TRBD2	many	CASSSPLAGANNEQFF	TGTGCCAGCAGCTCCCCACTAGCGGGAGCGAACAATGAGCAGTTCTTC
TRBJ2-5	TRBV14	NA	few	CASSQRQAQETQYF	TGTGCCAGCAGCCAGAGACAGGCGCAGGAGACCCAGTACTTC
TRBJ2-7	TRBV20-1	NA	NA	CSARRSDKFEKPVF	TGCAGTGCTCGAAGGTCCGATAAGTTCGAGAAACCAGTCTTC
TRBJ1-3	TRBV28	NA	few	CASSPPYHSGNTIYF	TGTGCCAGCAGTCCCCCGTATCACTCTGGAAACACCATATATTTT
TRBJ1-1	TRBV11-2	NA	once	CASSSPNSLEAFF	TGTGCCAGCAGCTCTCCCAACAGCCTTGAAGCTTTCTTT
TRBJ2-7	TRBV4-1	TRBD2	few	CASSQEPGLAGSSSYEQYF	TGCGCCAGCAGCCAAGAACCGGGACTAGCGGGAAGCAGCTCCTACGAGCAGTACTTC
TRBJ2-2	TRBV6-1	TRBD1	NA	CATRDRGDTGELFF	TGTGCCACTCGGGACAGGGGGGACACCGGGGAGCTGTTTTTT
TRBJ1-5	TRBV7-8	NA	many	CASSPGHLNQPQHF	TGTGCCAGCAGTCCGGGCCACCTAAATCAGCCCCAGCATTTT
TRBJ2-7	TRBV28	NA	many	CASNTRGEREQYF	TGTGCCAGCAATACCCGCGGAGAGAGGGAGCAGTACTTC
TRBJ1-3	TRBV12-3/TRBV12-4	NA	many	CASSSLRVGHTIYF	TGTGCCAGCAGTTCACTCAGGGTCGGGCACACCATATATTTT